Shown below are 16 T cell receptor beta chains from a single sample sequenced in a study of CD8+ T cells in alopecia areata. Following RNA extraction, reverse transcription yielded cDNA that acted as the sequencing template. This table comes from immunoSEQ multiplex PCR, and its TCRdb copy is limited to in-frame clones, with some not included. The sample records about 290,000 clones, 58% being singletons. Treatment in this sample: oral pan-JAK inhibitor, 5-10 mg twice daily. The starting material was CD4+ T cells sorted from blood, obtained at week 24, from a patient treated with tofacitinib. All receptors come from a human donor with alopecia areata.

This sequence joins TRBV27 and TRBJ1-1, with D possibly TRBD1 on 5 matching bases. From germline, CDR1 is MNHEY and CDR2 SMNVEV (reference sequence). The CDR3 runs 11 residues. V was trimmed by 11 bases and J by 7 bases, leaving 14 bases between them. The CDR3 reads CARLLGDEAFF. The CDR3 DNA reads as TGTGCCCGGCTCCTGGGGGATGAAGCTTTCTTT.

This clone was observed a few times. V and J are TRBV28 and TRBJ2-1, with TRBD1 matching over 7 bases. V shed 10 bases and J 8 bases; nucleotides not matched to a gene: 11. The CDR3 contains 13 residues. Germline values: CDR1 MDHEN, CDR2 SYDVKM. DNA of the CDR3: TGTGCCACCGGTGACAGGGCCGGGGATGAGCAGTTCTTC. Amino acids: CATGDRAGDEQFF. The full variable domain, its missing parts supplied by reference TRBV28 and TRBJ2-1, is DVKVTQSSRYLVKRTGEKVFLECVQDMDHENMFWYRQDPGLGLRLIYFSYDVKMKEKGDIPEGYSVSREKKERFSLILESASTNQTSMYLCATGDRAGDEQFFGPGTRLTVL.

J is TRBJ2-7 and V is TRBV19, with 8 bases lining up with TRBD2. Trimming at V came to 4 bases and at J to 4 bases, leaving 6 bases not matched to a gene. Germline V CDR1 and CDR2: LNHDA, SQIVND (reference sequence). The CDR3 extends over 14 amino acids. This CDR3 is CASSTSGTSYEQYF. CDR3 nucleotides: TGTGCCAGTAGTACTTCCGGGACTAGTTACGAGCAGTACTTC.

The V call is TRBV27, the J call TRBJ1-6; no clear D. Germline V CDR1 and CDR2: MNHEY, SMNVEV (reference sequence). Trimming took 3 bases from V and 9 from J, leaving 12 bases between them. The CDR3 is made up of 14 amino acids. CDR3 in amino acids: CASSFGFRSSPLHF. The CDR3 nucleotides read TGTGCCAGCAGTTTCGGTTTTCGGAGTTCACCCCTCCACTTT.

The CDR3 loop reads CASSGQGATRAQHF. CDR3 nucleotide sequence: TGTGCCAGCAGCGGACAGGGGGCAACACGGGCCCAGCATTTT. The chain is built from TRBV28 and TRBJ1-5, with TRBD1 identical over 11 bases. The length of the CDR3 is 14 residues. The J segment lost 11 bases and the V segment lost 6 bases, leaving 9 bases of the junction unmatched. CDR1 is MDHEN, CDR2 SYDVKM, per germline.

This sequence joins TRBV29-1 and TRBJ1-1; 9 bases are shared with TRBD1. The CDR3 sequence is 14 residues long. Germline CDR1 SQVTM, CDR2 ANQGSEA. V lost 6 bases to trimming and J lost 5 bases; unmatched junction nucleotides: 10. The chain's CDR3 is CSVQTGGQGTEAFF. As DNA, the CDR3 is TGCAGCGTGCAAACAGGGGGCCAAGGGACTGAAGCTTTCTTT.

This clone was counted a few times. The same CDR3 is also encoded by other DNA sequences in this sample. The chain uses TRBV29-1 and TRBJ2-2; unclear D gene. Trimming pared 0 bases from V and 6 bases from J, leaving 2 bases between. The CDR3 contains 11 residues. Germline loops: CDR1 SQVTM, CDR2 ANQGSEA. CDR3 sequence reads: CSVEDPGELFF. In nucleotides, the CDR3 is TGCAGCGTTGAAGATCCCGGGGAGCTGTTTTTT.

The chain combines TRBV4-1 with TRBJ1-2, with D possibly matching TRBD1 (6 bases). Germline CDR1 MGHRA, CDR2 YSYEKL. V was trimmed by 4 bases and J by 1 base, leaving 10 bases between them. This CDR3 region has 14 residues. CDR3 region: CASSPLQGNYGYTF. CDR3 in DNA: TGCGCCAGCAGCCCCCTACAGGGTAACTATGGCTACACCTTC.

The chain couples TRBV7-8 to TRBJ2-1; a weak D match, TRBD1 (6 bases). The CDR3 consists of 14 residues. Trimming removed 2 bases at V and 9 bases at J, with 14 bases between. The germline gives CDR1 SGHVS, CDR2 FQNEAQ. This chain's CDR3 is CASSLISPTGEQFF. The CDR3 bases are TGTGCCAGCAGCTTAATCAGTCCGACAGGTGAGCAGTTCTTC.

V usage is TRBV30 and J usage is TRBJ2-5; D perhaps matches TRBD1 (5 bases). Looked up from germline, CDR1 is GTSNPN and CDR2 is SVGIG (reference sequence). The CDR3 contains 12 residues. Trimming took 4 bases from V and 5 from J, leaving 11 bases between them. The CDR3 here is CAWISGLETQYF. The CDR3 DNA reads TGTGCCTGGATCTCAGGGTTGGAGACCCAGTACTTC. Full variable domain (missing parts from reference TRBV30 and TRBJ2-5): SQTIHQWPATLVQPVGSPLSLECTVEGTSNPNLYWYRQAAGRGLQLLFYSVGIGQISSEVPQNLSASRPQDRQFILSSKKLLLSDSGFYLCAWISGLETQYFGPGTRLLVL.

The rearrangement uses TRBV5-1 and TRBJ1-4, with a weak D call TRBD1 (5 bases). The CDR3 loop spans 14 amino acids. Germline values: CDR1 SGHRS, CDR2 YFSETQ. Trimming took 4 bases from V and 8 from J, leaving 15 bases between them. CDR3: CASSRRGVEEKLFF. CDR3 DNA sequence: TGCGCCAGCAGCCGGCGAGGGGTTGAGGAAAAACTGTTTTTT.

The chain combines TRBV25-1 with TRBJ2-5, with D tentatively TRBD2 (7 bases). The V end was cut by 7 bases, the J end by 0 bases, with 12 bases between. The CDR3 runs to 14 residues. CDR1 is MGHDK, CDR2 SYGVNS, per germline. CDR3 nucleotides: TGTGCCAGCATCAGCGGGACAAACCAAGAGACCCAGTACTTC. Its translation: CASISGTNQETQYF.

The CDR3, as DNA: TGCGCCAGCAGCACAGGACTGGTAAACACCGGGGAGCTGTTTTTT. It translates to CASSTGLVNTGELFF. The chain is built from TRBV5-1 and TRBJ2-2; TRBD1 or TRBD2 may be the D gene (5 bases each). Germline V CDR1 and CDR2: SGHRS, YFSETQ. This CDR3 region has 15 residues. Trimming shortened V by 4 bases and J by 2 bases, and 12 bases separated the two germline ends.

The chain couples TRBV5-6 to TRBJ2-4; D is unclear. Germline values: CDR1 SGHDT, CDR2 YYEEEE. The CDR3 spans 18 residues. Deletions cut 5 bases from V and 0 bases from J, with 21 bases between. In nucleotides, the CDR3 is TGTGCCAGCAGTTTAAACCGTATAGGGCAACTAGCCAAAAACATTCAGTACTTC. Translation gives CASSLNRIGQLAKNIQYF. The variable domain in full, completed from reference TRBV5-6 and TRBJ2-4, reads DAGVTQSPTHLIKTRGQQVTLRCSPKSGHDTVSWYQQALGQGPQFIFQYYEEEERQRGNFPDRFSGHQFPNYSSELNVNALLLGDSALYLCASSLNRIGQLAKNIQYFGAGTRLSVL.

CDR3 amino acids: CASSPGTASEAFF. In nucleotides, the CDR3 is TGTGCCAGCTCACCCGGGACAGCGAGTGAAGCTTTCTTT. The chain is built from TRBV18 and TRBJ1-1; TRBD1 matches 7 bases. V dropped 3 bases and J dropped 7; count of bases not matched to a gene: 5. Germline V gene lookup returns CDR1 KGHSH and CDR2 LQKENI. CDR3 length: 13 residues.

The chain carries TRBV29-1 and TRBJ2-3; TRBD1 agrees at 8 bases. The CDR3 loop spans 15 amino acids. Losses at the gene ends were 6 bases for V and 0 bases for J; bases not matched to a gene: 8. Germline V gene lookup returns CDR1 SQVTM and CDR2 ANQGSEA. CDR3 in DNA: TGCAGCGTAGCGGACAGGGTGGACAGCACAGATACGCAGTATTTT. This gives the protein CSVADRVDSTDTQYF.